The rows below give T cell receptor beta chains drawn from one sample of a study of shared clonotypes between healthy human individuals. The assay was immunoSEQ multiplex PCR, and TCRdb's table has in-frame clones only and misses some. The table lists about 1.9 million clones, around 93% of them singletons. The sample taken for sequencing was naive CD8+ T cells from PBMCs. The receptors originated from a man aged 18-30 years in good health. Some clones in this sample may be carry-over from other donors' samples. Each CDR3 is given with its conserved first and last residue. D genes are given only for firm matches. A clone size is listed for some rows: how often the clone was seen (once, few, many), or a class if it is expanded.

j_call: TRBJ2-7
v_call: TRBV5-6
d_call: TRBD1
clone_size: NA
cdr3_aa: CASSFTGGNTYEQYF
cdr3_nt: TGTGCCAGCAGCTTTACAGGGGGGAATACCTACGAGCAGTACTTC

j_call: TRBJ1-1
v_call: TRBV7-9
d_call: TRBD1
clone_size: NA
cdr3_aa: CASSKTGYTEAFF
cdr3_nt: TGTGCCAGCAGCAAGACAGGGTACACTGAAGCTTTCTTT

j_call: TRBJ2-5
v_call: TRBV4-1
d_call: NA
clone_size: NA
cdr3_aa: CASSQDTEETQYF
cdr3_nt: TGCGCCAGCAGCCAAGATACGGAAGAGACCCAGTACTTC

j_call: TRBJ2-5
v_call: TRBV13
d_call: NA
clone_size: NA
cdr3_aa: CASSFFDRAGETQYF
cdr3_nt: TGTGCCAGCAGCTTTTTTGACAGAGCGGGTGAGACCCAGTACTTC

j_call: TRBJ2-1
v_call: TRBV9
d_call: NA
clone_size: NA
cdr3_aa: CASSVAGVNEQFF
cdr3_nt: TGTGCCAGCAGCGTAGCTGGGGTGAATGAGCAGTTCTTC

j_call: TRBJ2-2
v_call: TRBV9
d_call: NA
clone_size: NA
cdr3_aa: CASSVGGTNTGELFF
cdr3_nt: TGTGCCAGCAGCGTCGGGGGTACGAACACCGGGGAGCTGTTTTTT

j_call: TRBJ2-7
v_call: TRBV7-9
d_call: NA
clone_size: few
cdr3_aa: CASSLGDYEQYF
cdr3_nt: TGTGCCAGCAGCTTAGGAGACTACGAGCAGTACTTC

j_call: TRBJ2-3
v_call: TRBV9
d_call: TRBD2
clone_size: NA
cdr3_aa: CASSAGTSGRAVPDTQYF
cdr3_nt: TGTGCCAGCAGCGCAGGGACTAGCGGGAGGGCCGTCCCAGATACGCAGTATTTT

j_call: TRBJ1-5
v_call: TRBV5-5
d_call: NA
clone_size: NA
cdr3_aa: CASSLTRDSNQPQHF
cdr3_nt: TGTGCCAGCAGCTTAACTCGGGACAGCAATCAGCCCCAGCATTTT

j_call: TRBJ1-2
v_call: TRBV4-1
d_call: NA
clone_size: once
cdr3_aa: CASSPDKYGYTF
cdr3_nt: TGCGCCAGCAGCCCGGACAAATATGGCTACACCTTC

j_call: TRBJ1-5
v_call: TRBV7-2
d_call: NA
clone_size: NA
cdr3_aa: CASSPVPGIPNQPQHF
cdr3_nt: TGTGCCAGCAGCCCCGTTCCGGGAATCCCCAATCAGCCCCAGCATTTT

j_call: TRBJ2-1
v_call: TRBV27
d_call: TRBD2
clone_size: NA
cdr3_aa: CASSDGLADYNEQFF
cdr3_nt: TGTGCCAGCAGTGACGGACTAGCGGACTACAATGAGCAGTTCTTC

j_call: TRBJ1-4
v_call: TRBV4-3
d_call: NA
clone_size: NA
cdr3_aa: CASSQGPAGPATNEKLFF
cdr3_nt: TGCGCCAGCAGCCAAGGGCCCGCCGGTCCTGCAACTAATGAAAAACTGTTTTTT

j_call: TRBJ2-1
v_call: TRBV5-4
d_call: NA
clone_size: NA
cdr3_aa: CASSLDRVRLIDEQFF
cdr3_nt: TGTGCCAGCAGCTTGGACAGGGTGAGGTTAATCGATGAGCAGTTCTTC

j_call: TRBJ1-4
v_call: TRBV15
d_call: NA
clone_size: NA
cdr3_aa: CATEGDRLNEKLFF
cdr3_nt: TGTGCCACCGAGGGAGACAGACTCAATGAAAAACTGTTTTTT